This paragraph covers one T cell receptor (beta chain) sequence. Its antigen is unknown. The record has no base qualities; no much larger clone is one base away. This record comes from a study of blood T cells in healthy people across ages (dated by TCRdb to between 2014 and 2016). General notes on the study: In model experiments, template switching captured about one uniquely barcoded TCR beta cDNA molecule for every two T cells. The study measured age-related changes in TCR beta repertoire diversity using deep sequencing normalized with unique cDNA molecular identifiers. Donors of different ages were randomly distributed across sequencing lanes to avoid experimental bias. Two additional independent replicas of 1 million unique cDNA reads from the same blood draw were analyzed for two donors (one aged 18 to 29 and one aged 80 or older). The donors were split into four age groups: young (average 16 years), middle-aged (about 40), aged (more than 55) and long-lived (over 80). What the authors observed across the whole study: Total diversity estimates from one million sequenced T cells were considered lower bounds and underestimates. A strong correlation was found between observed TCR beta diversity and the percentage of naive T cells measured by flow cytometry. Compared with the aged group, more naive CD4+ T cells, fewer expanded clones and increased TCR diversity were shown by the long-lived group, suggesting age selection. Conclusive comparison of naive and antigen-experienced compartments was prevented by the profiling of bulk unsorted PBMCs. As age increased, observed TCR beta diversity per million T cells dropped in a roughly linear way, and a significant reduction was already evident by age around 41. The CMV infection status of donors was not known, potentially confounding age-related changes in expanded clonotypes.

The library was prepared using 5' RACE. TCRdb shows the sequencer as Illumina HiSeq 2500. A second roughly 7 to 11 cycle PCR used a sample-barcoded 5' primer and a J-beta primer mix. A template-switch 5' adaptor carrying 12 random nucleotides introduced a unique molecular identifier onto each TCR beta cDNA molecule. Each sample yielded at least 3 million CDR3-containing paired-end reads. The Mint cDNA synthesis kit, primed by a TRBC-specific oligonucleotide, was used to synthesize first-strand cDNA from all RNA. Following uracil-DNA glycosylase treatment, all cDNA underwent a first 18-cycle PCR with the universal primers M1SS and BC2_uni_R. Per the original workflow: For normalization, 1 million high-quality reads were randomly selected from each sample, with every read carrying a distinct molecular identifier. Reads sharing molecular identifiers were discarded rather than binned into consensus sequences. MiTCR, run with a Q25 quality threshold and the strictest error-elimination algorithm, handled CDR3 identification, clonotype clustering and error correction. A nonparametric unseen species model with Euler transformation was used to estimate a lower bound on total TCR beta diversity. The raw public data were reprocessed by TCRdb itself: fastp quality trimming at Q25, MiXCR clonotype calling, in-frame beta chains only. All rows with the same CDR3 protein become a single entry with the most common DNA and genes. V and J calls and clone size were set by TCRdb, not the authors. This sample holds 730,000 or so distinct CDR3 sequences; more than 40% were observed only once. The ten largest clones take up 20% to 25% of the sample.

The trim is 2 bases for V and 1 base for J, with a gap of 9 bases between the germline ends. Taken from cysteine to phenylalanine, the CDR3 has 14 residues. Only the CDR3 DNA stays, 42 bases, in frame from base 1. The germline V gene gives CDR1 as SGHTA and CDR2 as FQGTGA. Donors were a few dozen systemically healthy Caucasian individuals from Russia aged roughly 6 to 95 years. Each donor gave approximately 9.3 milliliters of peripheral blood, collected into EDTA-treated Vacutainer tubes. Ficoll-Paque density-gradient centrifugation was used to isolate PBMCs, with at least 6.5 million obtained per sample. Trizol reagent was used to extract total RNA from PBMCs, with at least 6 micrograms per sample. Naive CD45RAhigh/CD27high T cell percentages were measured by flow cytometry on a PBMC aliquot from every donor.

Source material: blood. This clonotype was sampled from a woman aged 60-75 years in good health. The chain uses TRBV7-3 and TRBJ2-7, with no confidently assigned D gene. The nucleotide sequence reads TGTGCCAGCAGCTTATCCGCGGAGTCCTACGAGCAGTACTTC. The resulting protein is CASSLSAESYEQYF.